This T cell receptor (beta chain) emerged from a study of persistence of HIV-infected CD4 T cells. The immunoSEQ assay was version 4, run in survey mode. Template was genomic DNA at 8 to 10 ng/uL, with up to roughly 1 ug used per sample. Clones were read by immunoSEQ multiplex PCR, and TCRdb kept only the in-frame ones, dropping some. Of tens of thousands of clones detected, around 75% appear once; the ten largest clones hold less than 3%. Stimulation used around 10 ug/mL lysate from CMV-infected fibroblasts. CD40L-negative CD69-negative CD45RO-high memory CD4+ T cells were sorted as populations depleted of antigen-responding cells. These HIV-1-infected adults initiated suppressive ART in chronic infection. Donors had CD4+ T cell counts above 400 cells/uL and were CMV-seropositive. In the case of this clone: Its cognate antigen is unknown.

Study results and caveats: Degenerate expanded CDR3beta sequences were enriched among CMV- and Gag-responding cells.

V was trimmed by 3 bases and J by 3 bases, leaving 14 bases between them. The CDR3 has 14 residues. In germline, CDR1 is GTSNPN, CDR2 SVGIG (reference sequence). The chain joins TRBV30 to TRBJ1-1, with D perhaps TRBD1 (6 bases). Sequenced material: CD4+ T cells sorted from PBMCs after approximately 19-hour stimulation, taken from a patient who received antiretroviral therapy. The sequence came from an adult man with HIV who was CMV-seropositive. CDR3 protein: CAWSRDTQYTEAFF. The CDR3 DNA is TGTGCCTGGAGCCGGGACACCCAATACACTGAAGCTTTCTTT.